What follows are 30 T cell receptor beta chains derived from one specimen sequenced in a study of blood T cell repertoires in COVID-19 (TCRdb year 2020). Libraries were constructed by the immunoSEQ multiplex PCR assay. Here the immuneACCESS table is served through TCRdb, limited to in-frame sequences with V and J called. Missing clones are a known gap in these copies; in checked studies unresolved V genes cover under half, and the rest lacks a known reason. The sample contains hundreds of thousands of clones, approximately 78% of them found a single time. The ten largest clones take up 4.5% to 6% of the sample. The sequenced sample consisted of PBMCs or T cells enriched from blood (not recorded which). All receptors derive from a man aged 35 to 55 who had been exposed to COVID-19.

The chain uses TRBV24-1 and TRBJ2-3; no clear D. CDR1 and CDR2 from the germline V gene are KGHDR and SFDVKD. There are 18 residues in the CDR3. The V end was cut by 4 bases, the J end by 1 base, with 20 bases between. CDR3 sequence: CATSDYSRTVSGTDTQYF. The CDR3 region has the DNA TGTGCCACCAGTGACTACTCCCGAACCGTAAGTGGCACAGATACGCAGTATTTT.

Only one count was recorded for this clone. V usage is TRBV6-5 and J usage is TRBJ2-6; D might be TRBD1 (5 bases). There are 14 residues in the CDR3. Trimming left V 10 bases short and J 2 bases short, with 12 bases between. Germline V CDR1 and CDR2: MNHEY, SVGAGI. The CDR3 sequence is CAIPRDAGANVLTF. CDR3 in DNA: TGTGCCATTCCCAGGGATGCTGGGGCCAACGTCCTGACTTTC.

This chain links TRBV2 with TRBJ1-1, with D unclear. Trimming pared 9 bases from V and 5 bases from J, leaving 13 bases between. The germline gives CDR1 SNHLY, CDR2 FYNNEI. The CDR3 runs 12 residues. CDR3: CARGRRGTEAFF. Here the CDR3 DNA reads TGTGCCAGGGGTCGGCGCGGGACTGAAGCTTTCTTT.

This rearrangement joins TRBV5-4 to TRBJ2-5; the D is unclear. This CDR3 spans 15 amino acids. Per the germline V gene, CDR1 is SGHNT and CDR2 is YYREEE (reference sequence). Trimming shortened V by 0 bases and J by 6 bases, and 15 bases separated the two germline ends. DNA of the CDR3: TGTGCCAGCAGCTTGGTCGGAGCCAGAGCAAAGACCCAGTACTTC. Translation: CASSLVGARAKTQYF.

The chain links TRBV6-5 to TRBJ2-7, with 8 bases aligning to TRBD1. Looked up from germline, CDR1 is MNHEY and CDR2 is SVGAGI. The CDR3 contains 13 residues. The V segment lost 6 bases and the J segment 4 bases; nucleotides outside the gene matches: 5. CDR3 DNA sequence: TGTGCCAGCAGGAGAGGACAGGGATACGAGCAGTACTTC. Encoded protein: CASRRGQGYEQYF.

This sequence joins TRBV9 and TRBJ2-1; D might be TRBD1 (6 bases). Germline CDR1 SGDLS, CDR2 YYNGEE. This CDR3 has 15 amino acids. Trimming took off 3 bases at V and 10 bases at J, with 20 bases between the two ends. As DNA, the CDR3 is TGTGCCAGCAGCGCCCAGGGGACCTACCGCCACGAGCAGTTCTTC. It is translated as CASSAQGTYRHEQFF. Drawing the rest from reference TRBV9 and TRBJ2-1, the complete variable domain is DSGVTQTPKHLITATGQRVTLRCSPRSGDLSVYWYQQSLDQGLQFLIQYYNGEERAKGNILERFSAQQFPDLHSELNLSSLELGDSALYFCASSAQGTYRHEQFFGPGTRLTVL.

This clone has a handful of counts. J is TRBJ1-5 and V is TRBV27, with 7 bases identical to TRBD1. Germline assignment: CDR1 MNHEY and CDR2 SMNVEV (reference sequence). J was trimmed by 6 bases and V by 5 bases; bases with no gene match: 10. The CDR3 runs to 15 residues. CDR3 loop: CASSPTGKRAQPQHF. CDR3 bases: TGTGCCAGCAGTCCGACAGGGAAGAGGGCTCAGCCCCAGCATTTT.

The V and J genes are TRBV5-4 and TRBJ2-1; D perhaps matches TRBD2 (5 bases). The germline gives CDR1 SGHNT, CDR2 YYREEE (reference sequence). The CDR3 has 14 amino acids. V lost 8 bases, J lost 5 bases, and 17 bases lay in between. The CDR3 here is CASFLAGIHNEQFF. DNA for the CDR3: TGTGCCAGTTTCTTGGCGGGCATCCACAATGAGCAGTTCTTC.

This rearrangement joins TRBV3-1 (or the pseudogene TRBV3-2) to TRBJ2-3; 13 nucleotides line up with TRBD2. With 3 bases clipped from V and 2 bases from J, the junction kept 2 bases outside the gene matches. The CDR3 contains 16 residues. Per germline, CDR1 LGHDT and CDR2 YNNKEL (reference sequence). The CDR3 sequence: CASSQGTSGVTDTQYF. The CDR3, as DNA: TGTGCCAGCAGCCAGGGGACTAGCGGGGTCACAGATACGCAGTATTTT.

V gene TRBV4-1 combines with J gene TRBJ1-1, with a possible D match to TRBD1 (6 bases). The CDR3 extends over 14 amino acids. Looked up from germline, CDR1 is MGHRA and CDR2 is YSYEKL. V dropped 3 bases and J dropped 3 bases, with 11 bases sitting between them. CDR3 protein: CASSQTGLDTEAFF. CDR3 bases: TGCGCCAGCAGCCAGACAGGTTTAGACACTGAAGCTTTCTTT.

This clone has a handful of counts. This sequence joins TRBV10-3 and TRBJ2-1; 9 nucleotides match TRBD2. The CDR3 runs to 13 residues. The junction had 7 bases not matched to a gene; V was cut back by 10 bases and J by 6 bases. Germline assignment: CDR1 ENHRY and CDR2 SYGVKD. CDR3 sequence: CATTSGAGNEQFF. CDR3 bases: TGTGCCACGACTAGCGGAGCTGGCAATGAGCAGTTCTTC.

This clone turned up a few times. The J gene is TRBJ2-1, the V gene TRBV24-1, with 14 bases fitting TRBD2. The length of the CDR3 is 18 residues. Germline assignment: CDR1 KGHDR and CDR2 SFDVKD. J lost 2 bases, V lost 8 bases, and 10 bases had no gene match. CDR3 sequence: CATNNGLAGGLAYNEQFF. For the CDR3, the DNA is TGTGCCACCAATAACGGACTAGCGGGAGGTTTGGCCTACAATGAGCAGTTCTTC.

The J gene is TRBJ2-3, the V gene TRBV4-1, with 9 bases matching TRBD2. Losses at the gene ends were 1 base for V and 5 bases for J; bases not matched to a gene: 13. This CDR3 is 18 amino acids long. Germline CDR1 reads MGHRA; CDR2 reads YSYEKL. The CDR3 DNA reads TGCGCCAGCAGCCAAGGCCTTTTGAGCGGGAGGTTGAGAGATACGCAGTATTTT. Amino acids: CASSQGLLSGRLRDTQYF.

The chain links TRBV18 to TRBJ2-1, with 7 positions matching TRBD2. This CDR3 is built from 15 residues. The ends lost 6 bases at V and 4 bases at J; junction bases unmatched: 9. CDR1 is KGHSH, CDR2 LQKENI, per germline. The CDR3 coding sequence is TGTGCCAGCTCCCGCCCTAGCGGACTTTACAATGAGCAGTTCTTC. The encoded protein is CASSRPSGLYNEQFF.

The rearrangement joins TRBV7-6 to TRBJ2-3; 10 positions agree with TRBD1. V gave up 1 base and J gave up 1 base; unmatched junction bases: 2. The CDR3 runs to 16 residues. Germline-derived CDR1 and CDR2 are SGHVS and FNYEAQ. The CDR3 loop reads CASSLDGTGGTDTQYF. The CDR3 coding sequence is TGTGCCAGCAGCTTAGATGGGACAGGGGGCACAGATACGCAGTATTTT.

The chain employs TRBV11-3 and TRBJ2-3, with TRBD2 identical over 7 bases. The CDR3 consists of 16 residues. Germline lookup yields CDR1 SGHNT and CDR2 YENEEA. V lost 1 base and J lost 5; bases outside the gene matches: 9. CDR3 bases: TGTGCCAGCAGCTTAGGATGGCGGGAGAAGGAAGATACGCAGTATTTT. This encodes CASSLGWREKEDTQYF.

The chain combines TRBV9 with TRBJ1-2, with TRBD1 matching over 10 bases. V dropped 4 bases and J dropped 7; count of bases not matched to a gene: 7. The CDR3 is 14 amino acids. Germline CDR1 is SGDLS and CDR2 is YYNGEE. In nucleotides, the CDR3 is TGTGCCAGCAGCACTCGGACAGGGGGAAGTGGCTACACCTTC. Translation: CASSTRTGGSGYTF.

This chain joins TRBV5-4 and TRBJ2-1, with no clear D. Germline CDR1 and CDR2: SGHNT and YYREEE (reference sequence). The CDR3 is made up of 14 amino acids. The V and J ends lost 0 bases and 5 bases respectively, with 9 bases between them. In DNA, the CDR3 is TGTGCCAGCAGCTTGGCCGGGTCCCACAATGAGCAGTTCTTC. It encodes CASSLAGSHNEQFF.

The V gene is TRBV7-8, the J gene TRBJ2-7; the D is unclear. CDR3 length equals 11 residues. With 5 bases removed from V and 4 bases from J, the gap between germline ends came to 6 bases. CDR1 and CDR2 from the germline V gene are SGHVS and FQNEAQ. CDR3 amino acids: CASSLQYEQYF. The CDR3 nucleotides are TGTGCCAGCAGCCTTCAGTACGAGCAGTACTTC.

The V call is TRBV27, the J call TRBJ2-7; 10 positions agree with TRBD1. CDR3 length: 16 residues. V lost 6 bases and J lost 2; bases outside the gene matches: 10. Germline assignment: CDR1 MNHEY and CDR2 SMNVEV (reference sequence). The CDR3 bases are TGTGCCAGCAGGGAACGCCCGGGACAGGGGACCTACGAGCAGTACTTC. This encodes CASRERPGQGTYEQYF.

The chain couples TRBV10-3 to TRBJ1-5, with TRBD1 as a possible D gene (6 bases). Germline values: CDR1 ENHRY, CDR2 SYGVKD. The length of the CDR3 is 15 residues. V shed 3 bases and J shed 3 bases, with 12 bases lying between them. The CDR3 here is CAISEGGRVNQPQHF. In DNA form, the CDR3 reads TGTGCCATCAGTGAAGGGGGACGGGTCAATCAGCCCCAGCATTTT.

This clone was observed a single time. Other DNA variants within this sample encode the same CDR3. The gene calls are TRBV7-9 and TRBJ1-6, with a tentative D call TRBD1 (6 bases). This CDR3 spans 13 amino acids. CDR1 and CDR2 (germline): SEHNR, FQNEAQ (reference sequence). The V end lost 5 bases, the J end lost 7 bases, and 9 bases lay between the germline ends. The DNA of the CDR3 is TGTGCCAGCAGCGACACAGGGAATTCACCCCTCCACTTT. The encoded protein is CASSDTGNSPLHF.

This chain uses TRBV5-1 with TRBJ2-7, with D perhaps matching TRBD2 (6 bases). The CDR3 has 15 residues. Between the trimmed V and J ends, which lost 2 bases and 5 bases, there was a span of 17 bases. Germline CDR1 and CDR2: SGHRS and YFSETQ. The CDR3 region has the DNA TGCGCCAGCAGCTTAACCAACTCTCCGGGGGACGAGCAGTACTTC. Protein sequence: CASSLTNSPGDEQYF.

This clone has more than one count but fewer than ten. This chain links TRBV30 with TRBJ1-1; D is unresolved. CDR1 and CDR2 from the germline V gene are GTSNPN and SVGIG (reference sequence). This CDR3 is built from 13 residues. The V gene lost 0 bases and the J gene lost 1 base, with 6 bases spanning the gap. The chain's CDR3 is CAWSVMRNTEAFF. For the CDR3, the DNA is TGTGCCTGGAGTGTAATGAGGAACACTGAAGCTTTCTTT.

The V and J genes are TRBV29-1 and TRBJ2-1; 7 bases align to TRBD2. CDR1 is SQVTM and CDR2 is ANQGSEA in the germline V gene. The CDR3 is made up of 12 amino acids. V was pared by 8 bases and J by 8 bases, with 9 bases of the junction left unmatched. DNA for the CDR3: TGCAGCACTTCGGGAGGTCCGGATGAGCAGTTCTTC. This codes for CSTSGGPDEQFF.

This clone occurred once. The V and J genes are TRBV7-3 and TRBJ1-2; 8 bases map to TRBD1. Germline V CDR1 and CDR2: SGHTA, FQGTGA. The CDR3 consists of 17 residues. Losses at the gene ends were 5 bases for V and 0 bases for J; bases not matched to a gene: 11. The CDR3 is CASSPTTGQGANYGYTF. Written as DNA, the CDR3 is TGTGCCAGCAGCCCAACCACTGGACAGGGAGCTAACTATGGCTACACCTTC. Based on the CDR3 plus reference TRBV7-3 and TRBJ1-2, the full variable domain is GAGVSQTPSNKVTEKGKYVELRCDPISGHTALYWYRQSLGQGPEFLIYFQGTGAADDSGLPNDRFFAVRPEGSVSTLKIQRTERGDSAVYLCASSPTTGQGANYGYTFGSGTRLTVV.

The rearrangement uses TRBV7-8 and TRBJ1-4; TRBD1 is a possible D gene (6 bases). V lost 5 bases and J 8 bases, leaving 15 bases between the germline ends. Looked up from germline, CDR1 is SGHVS and CDR2 is FQNEAQ. The CDR3 has 14 amino acids. The CDR3, as DNA: TGTGCCAGCAGCCAGCCTTGGGGGCTCGAAAAACTGTTTTTT. This codes for CASSQPWGLEKLFF.

The rearrangement joins TRBV6-5 to TRBJ1-5; possible D gene TRBD1, 6 bases. Trimming removed 8 bases from V and 7 bases from J, with 12 bases in between. Germline V gene lookup returns CDR1 MNHEY and CDR2 SVGAGI. The CDR3 contains 12 residues. CDR3 in DNA: TGTGCCAGCTCACAGGGTGAACAGCCCCAGCATTTT. Protein: CASSQGEQPQHF.

The rearrangement uses TRBV25-1 and TRBJ2-1, with TRBD2 matching 9 bases. The V gene end was trimmed by 1 base and the J gene end by 3 bases; junction bases not matched to a gene: 4. CDR1 MGHDK and CDR2 SYGVNS come from the germline V gene. The CDR3 loop spans 16 amino acids. DNA of the CDR3: TGTGCCAGCAGTGAATCCGGGACTAGCAGCTACAATGAGCAGTTCTTC. Its protein product is CASSESGTSSYNEQFF.

This clone has a single count. V and J are TRBV6-5 and TRBJ1-5; 7 positions match TRBD1. Germline V CDR1 and CDR2: MNHEY, SVGAGI. The length of the CDR3 is 11 residues. The junction had 7 bases not matched to a gene; V was cut back by 8 bases and J by 12 bases. Here the CDR3 reads CASYDRTGQHF. The CDR3 nucleotides read TGTGCCAGCTATGATCGGACAGGCCAGCATTTT.